This TCR beta chain was obtained from a study of blood T cell repertoires in COVID-19. Study as a whole: Samples taken during acute and convalescent COVID-19 were collected in the United States, Italy and Spain. The analysed material was cDNA or gDNA that came from T cells, B-cell-depleted T cells, or PBMCs.

Trimming removed 7 bases at V and 4 bases at J, with 14 bases between. Germline loops: CDR1 LNHDA, CDR2 SQIVND (reference sequence). The CDR3 runs 14 residues. Per the study methods: Amplification from reference gene primers served as the basis for estimated nucleated cell counts. Sequencing used immunoSEQ multiplex PCR; TCRdb keeps in-frame clones, though not all of them. Clone size and V and J calls were adopted from that table, with D and trimming inferred from the DNA. There are a few hundred thousand clones in the sample; roughly 77% occur only once, and more than 0.85% lies in the top ten. The chain joins TRBV19 to TRBJ1-5; unclear D gene. The origin of this receptor is a human donor with acute or convalescent COVID-19. The donor label of this sample is uncertain. Sequencing was carried out using peripheral blood. This CDR3 is CASKGRGENQPQHF. The DNA of the CDR3 is TGTGCCAGTAAAGGGCGGGGAGAGAATCAGCCCCAGCATTTT.